The 15 T cell receptor beta chains presented below share a single source sample, sequenced in a study of OX40 agonist ivuxolimab in advanced cancers. Method: immunoSEQ multiplex PCR; TCRdb's copy keeps in-frame clones and lacks some. The table has 70,000 to 95,000 clones, almost 90% seen once. The sequenced sample was CD4+ or CD8+ T cells sorted from blood, obtained in a trial of the OX40 agonist ivuxolimab. These receptors all stem from an adult with an advanced solid tumor such as melanoma, head and neck, liver or kidney cancer.

The chain joins TRBV19 to TRBJ1-3, with D unresolved. V was cut by 10 bases and J by 7 bases, with 23 bases left in between. From germline, CDR1 is LNHDA and CDR2 SQIVND (reference sequence). The CDR3 length is 15 residues. Written as DNA, the CDR3 is TGTGCCACCTCCCCTTGGAGAAACAACGGGAACACCATATATTTT. This sequence encodes CATSPWRNNGNTIYF. The variable domain in full, completed from reference TRBV19 and TRBJ1-3, reads DGGITQSPKYLFRKEGQNVTLSCEQNLNHDAMYWYRQDPGQGLRLIYYSQIVNDFQKGDIAEGYSVSREKKESFPLTVTSAQKNPTAFYLCATSPWRNNGNTIYFGEGSWLTVV.

This chain uses TRBV5-4 with TRBJ2-7, with 7 nucleotides matching TRBD2. J was trimmed by 1 base and V by 0 bases; bases with no gene match: 4. The CDR3 sequence is 15 residues long. Germline CDR1 SGHNT, CDR2 YYREEE (reference sequence). Written as DNA, the CDR3 is TGTGCCAGCAGCTTGGGGACTAGTATTTCCTACGAGCAGTACTTC. Its translation is CASSLGTSISYEQYF.

The chain couples TRBV12-5 to TRBJ2-5; 14 nucleotides agree with TRBD2. CDR3 length: 20 residues. The germline V gene encodes CDR1 LGHNT and CDR2 FRNRAP. The trim removed 2 bases at V and 2 bases at J, leaving 13 bases unmatched. CDR3: CASGLLTGTSGRVGQETQYF. The CDR3 nucleotides are TGTGCTAGTGGTTTGCTAACCGGGACTAGCGGGAGAGTAGGACAAGAGACCCAGTACTTC.

The chain joins TRBV6-6 to TRBJ1-2; a possible D gene is TRBD1 (5 bases). Germline V gene lookup returns CDR1 MNHNY and CDR2 SVGAGI (reference sequence). V was trimmed by 5 bases and J by 5 bases, leaving 9 bases between them. This CDR3 is built from 12 residues. The CDR3 DNA is TGTGCCAGCAGTCAAGACAGTTATGGCTACACCTTC. It yields the protein CASSQDSYGYTF.

V gene TRBV18 combines with J gene TRBJ2-1; 9 positions agree with TRBD1. Germline V gives CDR1 KGHSH, CDR2 LQKENI. V was pared by 6 bases and J by 4 bases, with 19 bases of the junction left unmatched. This CDR3 spans 19 amino acids. CDR3 coding DNA: TGTGCCAGCTCGAGAACAGGGGGCAGGGAGCGTGGACGGTACAATGAGCAGTTCTTC. This translates into CASSRTGGRERGRYNEQFF.

The CDR3 nucleotides read TGCGCCAGCAGCTTGGGGTTTCGAAGCATGAACACTGAAGCTTTCTTT. Its translation is CASSLGFRSMNTEAFF. This rearrangement joins TRBV5-1 to TRBJ1-1; D gene ambiguous. This CDR3 is built from 16 residues. Germline CDR1 SGHRS, CDR2 YFSETQ. With 0 bases removed from V and 0 bases from J, the gap between germline ends came to 12 bases.

This clone was counted only a few times. The chain has TRBV11-3 and TRBJ2-2, with TRBD1 matching over 8 bases. V lost 3 bases to trimming and J lost 2 bases; unmatched junction nucleotides: 2. The CDR3 is made up of 15 amino acids. Germline-derived CDR1 and CDR2 are SGHNT and YENEEA. The CDR3 DNA follows: TGTGCCAGCAGCTTTCAGGGGGCCAACACCGGGGAGCTGTTTTTT. Its protein product is CASSFQGANTGELFF. Looking up the rest from reference TRBV11-3 and TRBJ2-2 gives the full variable domain: EAGVVQSPRYKIIEKKQPVAFWCNPISGHNTLYWYLQNLGQGPELLIRYENEEAVDDSQLPKDRFSAERLKGVDSTLKIQPAELGDSAVYLCASSFQGANTGELFFGEGSRLTVL.

This chain connects TRBV12-2 to TRBJ2-1; TRBD2 is the table's D call, not checked against the DNA. TRBV12-2 is noted as a pseudogene. The CDR3 covers 19 residues. The CDR3 region has the DNA TGTGCAAGTCGCTTCCCTCCTAGCGGGCGTCCTTCCTCCTACAATGAGCAGTTCTTC. Residues: CASRFPPSGRPSSYNEQFF.

In DNA, the CDR3 is TGCGCCAGCAGCCCGGGGGGTAAAGAGACCCAGTACTTC. Protein product: CASSPGGKETQYF. This chain joins TRBV5-1 and TRBJ2-5; 7 bases map to TRBD2. Trimming at V came to 4 bases and at J to 3 bases, leaving 3 bases not matched to a gene. The CDR3 totals 13 residues. Looked up from germline, CDR1 is SGHRS and CDR2 is YFSETQ. Full variable domain (missing parts from reference TRBV5-1 and TRBJ2-5): KAGVTQTPRYLIKTRGQQVTLSCSPISGHRSVSWYQQTPGQGLQFLFEYFSETQRNKGNFPGRFSGRQFSNSRSEMNVSTLELGDSALYLCASSPGGKETQYFGPGTRLLVL.

V is TRBV19 and J is TRBJ2-7; 7 bases are shared with TRBD1. V gave up 7 bases and J gave up 3 bases; unmatched junction bases: 9. Per the germline V gene, CDR1 is LNHDA and CDR2 is SQIVND (reference sequence). CDR3 length: 14 residues. CDR3 in amino acids: CASKRGRADYEQYF. The CDR3, as DNA: TGTGCCAGTAAGAGGGGGCGGGCGGACTACGAGCAGTACTTC.

The rearrangement links TRBV7-9 to TRBJ1-4; D is unclear. From germline, CDR1 is SEHNR and CDR2 FQNEAQ (reference sequence). V dropped 5 bases and J dropped 8 bases, with 24 bases sitting between them. This CDR3 spans 17 amino acids. CDR3 nucleotides: TGTGCCAGCAGCCCGCTCGGCAGGATTCATGATCGCGAAAAACTGTTTTTT. This gives the protein CASSPLGRIHDREKLFF. Variable domain in full (rest from reference TRBV7-9 and TRBJ1-4): DTGVSQNPRHKITKRGQNVTFRCDPISEHNRLYWYRQTLGQGPEFLTYFQNEAQLEKSRLLSDRFSAERPKGSFSTLEIQRTEQGDSAMYLCASSPLGRIHDREKLFFGSGTQLSVL.

V gene TRBV28 combines with J gene TRBJ1-5; D not resolved. This CDR3 is 15 amino acids long. V lost 5 bases and J 5 bases, leaving 16 bases between the germline ends. The germline CDR1 and CDR2 sequences are MDHEN and SYDVKM. This CDR3 is CASSLLVSRDQPQHF. The CDR3 coding sequence is TGTGCCAGCAGTCTACTCGTCAGCCGCGATCAGCCCCAGCATTTT.

This CDR3 is CASSENRGNTGELFF. DNA for the CDR3: TGTGCCAGCAGTGAAAACAGGGGCAACACCGGGGAGCTGTTTTTT. This chain uses TRBV6-1 with TRBJ2-2, with 7 bases that match TRBD1. J gave up 2 bases and V 2 bases, and 2 bases lay outside the gene matches. The CDR3 totals 15 residues. Per germline, CDR1 MNHNS and CDR2 SASEGT.

The chain joins TRBV29-1 to TRBJ1-3; D not resolved. Germline lookup yields CDR1 SQVTM and CDR2 ANQGSEA. V was clipped by 7 bases and J by 2 bases, with 15 bases between them. The CDR3 sequence is 14 residues long. CDR3 nucleotides: TGCAGCGCGAACGGGCCAGGAACTGGAAACACCATATATTTT. As protein: CSANGPGTGNTIYF.

The chain recombines TRBV5-4 with TRBJ2-3; TRBD2 agrees at 12 bases. This CDR3 contains 18 residues. With V trimmed by 5 bases and J by 1 base, 11 bases remained unmatched. The germline V gene encodes CDR1 SGHNT and CDR2 YYREEE (reference sequence). The CDR3 spells CASRGGGLAGGGTDTQYF. For the CDR3, the DNA is TGTGCCAGCAGAGGGGGTGGGCTAGCGGGAGGGGGCACAGATACGCAGTATTTT.